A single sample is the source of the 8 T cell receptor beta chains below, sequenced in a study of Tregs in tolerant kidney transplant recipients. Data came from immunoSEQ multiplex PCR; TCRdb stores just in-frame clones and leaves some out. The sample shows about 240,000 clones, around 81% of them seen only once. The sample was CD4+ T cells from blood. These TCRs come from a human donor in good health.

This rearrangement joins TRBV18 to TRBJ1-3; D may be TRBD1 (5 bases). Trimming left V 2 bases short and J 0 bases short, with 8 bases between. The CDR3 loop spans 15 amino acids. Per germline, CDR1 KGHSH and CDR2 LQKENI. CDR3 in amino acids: CASSPDSTSGNTIYF. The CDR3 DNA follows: TGTGCCAGCTCACCAGACAGCACCTCTGGAAACACCATATATTTT.

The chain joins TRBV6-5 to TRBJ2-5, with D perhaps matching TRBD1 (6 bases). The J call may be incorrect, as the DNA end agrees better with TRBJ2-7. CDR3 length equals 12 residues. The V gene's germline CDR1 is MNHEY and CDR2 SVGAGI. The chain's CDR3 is CASRDNYYEQYF. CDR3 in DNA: TGTGCCAGCCGGGACAACTACTACGAGCAGTACTTC.

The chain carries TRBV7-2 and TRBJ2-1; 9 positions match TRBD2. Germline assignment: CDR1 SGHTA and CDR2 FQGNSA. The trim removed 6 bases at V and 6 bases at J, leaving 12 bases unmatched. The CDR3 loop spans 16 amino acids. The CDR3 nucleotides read TGTGCCAGCAGTCTGCTCGGCGGGGGGGCAAGCAATGAGCAGTTCTTC. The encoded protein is CASSLLGGGASNEQFF.

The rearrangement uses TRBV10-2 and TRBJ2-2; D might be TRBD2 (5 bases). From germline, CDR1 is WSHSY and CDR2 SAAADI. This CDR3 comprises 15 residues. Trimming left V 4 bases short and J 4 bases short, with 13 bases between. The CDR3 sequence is CASSVILGGTGELFF. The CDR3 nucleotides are TGCGCCAGCAGTGTAATACTAGGTGGCACCGGGGAGCTGTTTTTT.

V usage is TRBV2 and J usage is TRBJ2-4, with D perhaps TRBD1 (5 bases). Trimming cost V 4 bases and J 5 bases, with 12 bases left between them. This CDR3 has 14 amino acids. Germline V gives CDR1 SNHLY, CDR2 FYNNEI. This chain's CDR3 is CASSVRLTENIQYF. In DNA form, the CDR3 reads TGTGCCAGCAGTGTCCGCTTGACAGAAAACATTCAGTACTTC.

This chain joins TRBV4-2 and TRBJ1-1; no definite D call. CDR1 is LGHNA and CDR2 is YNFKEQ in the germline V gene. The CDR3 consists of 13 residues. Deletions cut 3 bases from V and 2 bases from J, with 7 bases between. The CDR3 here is CASSQARNTEAFF. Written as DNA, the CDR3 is TGTGCCAGCAGCCAGGCTCGAAACACTGAAGCTTTCTTT.

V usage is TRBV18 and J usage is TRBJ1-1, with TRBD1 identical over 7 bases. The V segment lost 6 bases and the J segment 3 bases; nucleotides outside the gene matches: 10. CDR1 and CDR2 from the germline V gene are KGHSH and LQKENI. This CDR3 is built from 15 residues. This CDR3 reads CASSLARQGYTEAFF. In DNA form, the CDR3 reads TGTGCCAGCTCCCTAGCCCGACAGGGATACACTGAAGCTTTCTTT.

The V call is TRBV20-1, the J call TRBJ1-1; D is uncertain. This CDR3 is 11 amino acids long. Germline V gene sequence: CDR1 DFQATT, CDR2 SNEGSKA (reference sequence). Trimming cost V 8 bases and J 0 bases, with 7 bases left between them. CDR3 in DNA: TGCAGTACCGGAATGAACACTGAAGCTTTCTTT. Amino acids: CSTGMNTEAFF.